Each of the 28 T cell receptor beta chains below was sequenced from the same sample in a study of neurological immune-mediated disorders. Each CDR3 protein gets one entry after TCRdb re-called the 5' RACE reads with MiXCR. Of more than 35,000 distinct CDR3 sequences in the sample, roughly 6.3% are singletons; the top ten hold about 0.6%. Sequences were obtained from CD4+ T cells from blood. The receptors were gathered from a middle-aged woman in good health.

Ten or more counts support this clonotype. The V call is TRBV20-1, the J call TRBJ2-4, with 7 nucleotides matching TRBD2. CDR3 length: 16 residues. V was pared by 6 bases and J by 6 bases, with 17 bases of the junction left unmatched. Germline lookup yields CDR1 DFQATT and CDR2 SNEGSKA (reference sequence). CDR3 DNA: TGCAGTGCGCGAGCGTGGAGGGAGGGCCGAGGAAACATTCAGTACTTC. Protein sequence: CSARAWREGRGNIQYF.

This clonotype was picked up a small number of times. The rearrangement uses TRBV20-1 and TRBJ1-1; D not certain. The CDR3 extends over 15 amino acids. The V gene's germline CDR1 is DFQATT and CDR2 SNEGSKA (reference sequence). V lost 5 bases, J lost 3 bases, and 19 bases lay in between. The CDR3 sequence: CSAPRRGIFDTEAFF. The CDR3 region has the DNA TGCAGTGCTCCTAGGCGGGGAATCTTCGACACTGAAGCTTTCTTT.

This clonotype has at least ten counts. This chain connects TRBV29-1 to TRBJ2-7; a possible D gene is TRBD1 (5 bases). The V and J ends lost 7 bases and 2 bases respectively, with 12 bases between them. The CDR3 has 12 residues. CDR1 is SQVTM and CDR2 is ANQGSEA in the germline V gene. CDR3 sequence: CSARMGPYEQYF. CDR3 sequence (DNA): TGCAGCGCCCGGATGGGGCCCTACGAGCAGTACTTC.

This clonotype was recorded many times. The chain couples TRBV7-9 to TRBJ2-7; no firm D call. V lost 5 bases to trimming and J lost 3 bases, with 5 bases between them. The CDR3 has 11 amino acids. Germline CDR1 reads SEHNR; CDR2 reads FQNEAQ (reference sequence). The CDR3 DNA sequence: TGTGCCAGCAGCGGCTTCTACGAGCAGTACTTC. It specifies CASSGFYEQYF.

This clonotype was observed once. This rearrangement joins TRBV11-2 to TRBJ2-1, with a weak D call TRBD1 (5 bases). CDR3 length equals 15 residues. Per germline, CDR1 SGHAT and CDR2 FQNNGV. V lost 5 bases and J 3 bases, leaving 14 bases between the germline ends. In nucleotides, the CDR3 is TGTGCCAGCAGCCTAAGGGGATACGACTACAATGAGCAGTTCTTC. It encodes CASSLRGYDYNEQFF.

This clonotype occurred many times. The rearrangement joins TRBV12-3 or TRBV12-4 to TRBJ1-3; D is unclear. V was cut by 3 bases and J by 3 bases, with 6 bases left in between. The CDR3 contains 13 residues. CDR3 in DNA: TGTGCCAGCAGTTTCGGGGTTGGAAACACCATATATTTT. This translates into CASSFGVGNTIYF.

This clonotype qualifies as medium-sized (0.01 to 0.1%). The genes are TRBV3-1 and TRBJ1-2; TRBD1 matches at 9 bases. This CDR3 spans 12 amino acids. Trimming took 8 bases from V and 2 from J; bases not matched to a gene: 0. In germline, CDR1 is LGHDT, CDR2 YNNKEL (reference sequence). DNA of the CDR3: TGTGCCAGCGGACAGGGGAACTATGGCTACACCTTC. Its translation: CASGQGNYGYTF.

This clonotype came up many times. This chain links TRBV7-8 with TRBJ2-1; D unresolved. CDR1 and CDR2 from the germline V gene are SGHVS and FQNEAQ. The V gene lost 0 bases and the J gene lost 5 bases, with 14 bases spanning the gap. The CDR3 has 16 amino acids. The chain's CDR3 is CASSLAMATNHNEQFF. CDR3 coding DNA: TGTGCCAGCAGCTTAGCCATGGCGACGAACCACAATGAGCAGTTCTTC.

This clonotype was picked up many times. The chain uses TRBV11-2 and TRBJ2-3; TRBD1 is a possible D gene (6 bases). The CDR3 has 14 amino acids. Per the germline V gene, CDR1 is SGHAT and CDR2 is FQNNGV. Deletions cut 2 bases from V and 6 bases from J, with 12 bases between. The CDR3 is CASSLSGGLDTQYF. CDR3 nucleotide sequence: TGTGCCAGCAGCTTAAGTGGGGGCTTGGATACGCAGTATTTT.

This clonotype was detected many times. The chain employs TRBV9 and TRBJ1-5; D call uncertain. Germline V gene sequence: CDR1 SGDLS, CDR2 YYNGEE. The CDR3 loop spans 14 amino acids. The V end lost 4 bases, the J end lost 1 base, and 9 bases lay between the germline ends. The CDR3 sequence is CASSSEVSNQPQHF. The CDR3 DNA reads as TGTGCCAGCAGCTCCGAGGTGAGCAATCAGCCCCAGCATTTT.

This clonotype has a count of ten or more. The rearrangement joins TRBV5-1 to TRBJ1-2, with 12 bases lining up with TRBD1. In germline, CDR1 is SGHRS, CDR2 YFSETQ. Unmatched junction bases numbered 3, after V lost 4 bases and J lost 2 bases. The CDR3 length is 15 residues. The CDR3, as DNA: TGCGCCAGCAGCCTGGGACAGGGGGCGAACTATGGCTACACCTTC. The encoded protein is CASSLGQGANYGYTF.

Ten or more counts support this clonotype. CDR3 in amino acids: CASRFLTSGITDTQYF. The CDR3 region has the DNA TGTGCCAGCAGATTTCTTACTAGCGGAATCACAGATACGCAGTATTTT. V and J are TRBV28 and TRBJ2-3; 8 bases align to TRBD2. V was pared by 6 bases and J by 2 bases, with 10 bases of the junction left unmatched. The length of the CDR3 is 16 residues. Germline loops: CDR1 MDHEN, CDR2 SYDVKM.

This clonotype was detected ten times or more. This chain joins TRBV7-2 and TRBJ2-5; possibly TRBD2 for D (7 bases). Trimming took 3 bases from V and 5 from J, leaving 13 bases between them. Germline assignment: CDR1 SGHTA and CDR2 FQGNSA. The CDR3 length is 14 residues. The CDR3 DNA is TGTGCCAGCAGCTTTGGGGGGGGCTCGGAGACCCAGTACTTC. It yields the protein CASSFGGGSETQYF.

Ten or more counts support this clonotype. Written as DNA, the CDR3 is TGTGCCAGCAGTTTTGGTCCTAGCGGGACCCCCGGCTACGACCGCTACGAGCAGTACTTC. Amino acids: CASSFGPSGTPGYDRYEQYF. The chain has TRBV28 and TRBJ2-7; 9 nucleotides agree with TRBD2. V gave up 3 bases and J gave up 3 bases; unmatched junction bases: 21. Looked up from germline, CDR1 is MDHEN and CDR2 is SYDVKM. The CDR3 consists of 20 residues.

This clonotype was counted at least ten times. J is TRBJ1-1 and V is TRBV12-3 or TRBV12-4; 7 bases map to TRBD1. The junction had 14 bases not matched to a gene; V was cut back by 11 bases and J by 2 bases. The CDR3 extends over 15 amino acids. The CDR3 bases are TGTGCCTCTCTCACCGGGACAGTCTACAACACTGAAGCTTTCTTT. It specifies CASLTGTVYNTEAFF.

This clonotype was observed at least ten times. The chain uses TRBV6-5 and TRBJ2-1, with a weak D call TRBD1 (6 bases). This CDR3 comprises 16 residues. Between the trimmed V and J ends, which lost 6 bases and 8 bases, there was a span of 23 bases. Germline V CDR1 and CDR2: MNHEY, SVGAGI. CDR3 in DNA: TGTGCCAGCAGCCGGGTGGGGGCCGTTGAAGGGGATGAGCAGTTCTTC. This sequence encodes CASSRVGAVEGDEQFF.

This clonotype was observed many times. This chain uses TRBV7-2 with TRBJ1-2; the D gene is possibly TRBD1 (5 bases). The CDR3 sequence is 13 residues long. V was cut by 3 bases and J by 2 bases, with 7 bases left in between. Germline-derived CDR1 and CDR2 are SGHTA and FQGNSA. In nucleotides, the CDR3 is TGTGCCAGCAGCTTTGGGGGGAACTATGGCTACACCTTC. Translated: CASSFGGNYGYTF.

V gene TRBV7-8 combines with J gene TRBJ2-6; perhaps TRBD2 as D (5 bases). This CDR3 spans 17 amino acids. CDR1 is SGHVS, CDR2 FQNEAQ, per germline. Between the trimmed V and J ends, which lost 5 bases and 0 bases, there was a span of 14 bases. DNA for the CDR3: TGTGCCAGCAGCCCCCTAGGGAGCGACTCTGGGGCCAACGTCCTGACTTTC. This encodes CASSPLGSDSGANVLTF.

This clonotype was seen at least ten times. This sequence joins TRBV20-1 and TRBJ2-1; the D is unclear. CDR1 DFQATT and CDR2 SNEGSKA come from the germline V gene (reference sequence). The CDR3 totals 15 residues. V shed 3 bases and J shed 6 bases, with 18 bases lying between them. The CDR3 coding sequence is TGCAGTGCTAGCTTAATATCGCGTGACCTCAATGAGCAGTTCTTC. The encoded protein is CSASLISRDLNEQFF.

This clonotype occurred many times. The CDR3 spells CASSLYAGTNYGYTF. Here the CDR3 DNA reads TGTGCCAGCAGTTTATACGCAGGAACTAACTATGGCTACACCTTC. The V and J genes are TRBV28 and TRBJ1-2, with no clear D. Germline V gene sequence: CDR1 MDHEN, CDR2 SYDVKM. Trimming took off 1 base at V and 0 bases at J, with 9 bases between the two ends. The CDR3 is 15 amino acids.

This chain uses TRBV18 with TRBJ2-7; TRBD1 might be the D (6 bases). V was pared by 5 bases and J by 0 bases, with 8 bases between. The CDR3 is made up of 13 amino acids. Per germline, CDR1 KGHSH and CDR2 LQKENI. The CDR3 coding sequence is TGTGCCAGCTCAGGACAGAACTCCTACGAGCAGTACTTC. It codes for CASSGQNSYEQYF.

In its sample, this clonotype was seen many times. This chain connects TRBV20-1 to TRBJ2-2, with TRBD1 matching over 9 bases. The CDR3 runs to 15 residues. V gave up 4 bases and J gave up 5 bases; unmatched junction bases: 8. CDR1 and CDR2 from the germline V gene are DFQATT and SNEGSKA (reference sequence). CDR3 DNA sequence: TGCAGTGCTACCAGTCCGGGACAGGGAACCGGGGAGCTGTTTTTT. It specifies CSATSPGQGTGELFF.

The sample holds one count of this clonotype. This sequence joins TRBV12-3 or TRBV12-4 and TRBJ2-1; D possibly uses TRBD1 or TRBD2 (6 bases each). The CDR3 length is 12 residues. Trimming removed 4 bases from V and 6 bases from J, with 7 bases in between. CDR3 sequence (DNA): TGTGCCAGCAGTTGGGGGGCCAATGAGCAGTTCTTC. Protein: CASSWGANEQFF.

This clonotype was detected ten times or more. The J gene is TRBJ2-5, the V gene TRBV29-1, with D unresolved. The germline gives CDR1 SQVTM, CDR2 ANQGSEA. V was pared by 6 bases and J by 4 bases, with 12 bases between. CDR3 length equals 12 residues. The CDR3 spells CSVDNNGETQYF. CDR3 DNA: TGCAGCGTCGACAATAATGGAGAGACCCAGTACTTC.

This clonotype was seen ten or more times. The genes are TRBV4-1 and TRBJ1-1, with D possibly TRBD1 on 5 matching bases. The germline CDR1 and CDR2 sequences are MGHRA and YSYEKL. There are 14 residues in the CDR3. V lost 5 bases and J lost 0, with 10 bases in between. This chain's CDR3 is CASSDRRVNTEAFF. The CDR3 bases are TGCGCCAGCAGCGATCGCAGGGTGAACACTGAAGCTTTCTTT.

The sample holds many counts of this clonotype. The rearrangement joins TRBV20-1 to TRBJ2-5, with TRBD1 matching 8 bases. CDR3 size: 14 residues. The trim removed 4 bases at V and 5 bases at J, leaving 9 bases unmatched. CDR1 and CDR2 (germline): DFQATT, SNEGSKA (reference sequence). CDR3 sequence reads: CSATDRGGGETQYF. In DNA, the CDR3 is TGCAGTGCTACAGACAGGGGTGGTGGGGAGACCCAGTACTTC.

The genes are TRBV28 and TRBJ1-1; no definite D call. The CDR3 loop spans 14 amino acids. Between the trimmed V and J ends, which lost 8 bases and 1 base, there was a span of 14 bases. Germline CDR1 MDHEN, CDR2 SYDVKM. Here the CDR3 reads CASVLSGGNTEAFF. In DNA form, the CDR3 reads TGTGCCAGCGTACTCTCGGGTGGGAACACTGAAGCTTTCTTT.

This clonotype came up many times. The chain carries TRBV7-2 and TRBJ2-7; no reliable D call. From germline, CDR1 is SGHTA and CDR2 FQGNSA. Trimming took 8 bases from V and 1 from J, leaving 21 bases between them. This CDR3 spans 16 amino acids. This chain's CDR3 is CASSPERPPESYEQYF. The CDR3 coding sequence is TGTGCCAGCTCCCCGGAGAGACCTCCCGAGTCCTACGAGCAGTACTTC. The full variable domain, rest sourced from reference TRBV7-2 and TRBJ2-7, is GAGVSQSPSNKVTEKGKDVELRCDPISGHTALYWYRQSLGQGLEFLIYFQGNSAPDKSGLPSDRFSAERTGGSVSTLTIQRTQQEDSAVYLCASSPERPPESYEQYFGPGTRLTVT.